A selection of T cell receptor beta chains follows, all from one sample in a study of blood T cell repertoires in COVID-19. This table comes from immunoSEQ multiplex PCR, and its TCRdb copy is limited to in-frame clones, with some not included. The sample shows fewer than 250,000 clones, about 83% of them seen only once. The sequenced sample consisted of peripheral blood. Receptors were obtained from a woman aged 35 to 49 with active or convalescent COVID-19. Both conserved end residues are part of each CDR3.

TRBJ2-7	TRBV11-2	CASSLEVGTASYEQYF
TRBJ1-2	TRBV5-1	CASQEDPGLNYGYTF
TRBJ1-1	TRBV27	CASSIPGTAWGTEAFF
TRBJ2-1	TRBV9	CASSVSGGRAENEQFF
TRBJ2-1	TRBV27	CASSSQVTQFF
TRBJ2-7	TRBV9	CASSVSSGGSSYEQYF
TRBJ1-3	TRBV9	CASSVNMGASGNTIYF
TRBJ2-5	TRBV7-7	CASSLARLAGSETQYF
TRBJ1-1	TRBV21-1	CASSCVSFREFWMVSEAFF
TRBJ1-6	TRBV19	CASRPYNSATAYNSPLHF
TRBJ2-5	TRBV2	CASSWTRRETQYF
TRBJ2-1	TRBV2	CASTRSTGEYNEQFF
TRBJ1-4	TRBV25-1	CASSGVDRLREKLFF
TRBJ2-2	TRBV6-5	CASSPRLAGLGELFF
TRBJ1-5	TRBV10-3	CAISESGQTFQPQHF
TRBJ2-1	TRBV24-1	CATRGQTGTFYNEQFF
TRBJ2-7	TRBV18	CASSPLQDSTYEQYF
TRBJ1-4	TRBV27	CASRSDRDSGVGREKLFF
TRBJ1-6	TRBV4-3	CASSQDVDSPLHF
TRBJ1-5	TRBV9	CASGDTRNQPQHF
TRBJ1-1	TRBV14	CASSRGHLNTEAFF
TRBJ2-7	TRBV6-6	CASTPGDRSHEQYF
TRBJ1-6	TRBV11-2	CASSLERGGSPLHF
TRBJ1-6	TRBV30	CAWSPGTGPDNSPLHF
TRBJ2-7	TRBV5-8	CASSLELSYEQYF
TRBJ1-5	TRBV4-1	CASSRGAFRPTARQPQHF
TRBJ1-6	TRBV3-1/TRBV3-2	CASSPGQGNSPLHF
TRBJ1-1	TRBV11-3	CASRTGGTEAFF
TRBJ1-1	TRBV7-9	CASSLDRGEAFF
TRBJ2-7	TRBV18	CASSGQGYEQYF
TRBJ1-5	TRBV19	CASSRQGTYQPQHF
TRBJ2-2	TRBV27	CASSLAASGGFPGELFF
TRBJ2-7	TRBV6-5	CASSRQVGDEQYF
TRBJ2-5	TRBV2	CASGAGWSETQYF
TRBJ1-5	TRBV18	CASSPQGQGAGQPQHF
TRBJ2-3	TRBV9	CASSLAGVADTQYF
TRBJ1-2	TRBV7-9	CASSLDRGPTLYTF
TRBJ1-4	TRBV29-1	CSAAATGVPEKLFF
TRBJ2-1	TRBV7-9	CASSLDWEQFF
TRBJ2-7	TRBV10-3	CAISESTAYEQYF
TRBJ1-6	TRBV5-1	CASSLNQYAYNSPLHF
TRBJ2-5	TRBV5-1	CASSIYRGQETQYF
TRBJ1-1	TRBV6-5	CASIQLQGGTEAFF
TRBJ2-3	TRBV2	CASSRGREWDTQYF
TRBJ1-3	TRBV7-7	CASSPGQGGGNTIYF
TRBJ1-4	TRBV5-1	CASSLDRGNEKLFF
TRBJ2-3	TRBV24-1	CATAKTGTGGGDTQYF
TRBJ2-3	TRBV4-2	CASSRSGTGNTDTQYF
TRBJ2-7	TRBV4-2	CASSQPGLMGEQYF
TRBJ1-3	TRBV19	CASSKGALNTIYF
TRBJ1-6	TRBV5-1	CASSLEGRGSNSPLHF
TRBJ1-2	TRBV24-1	CAATGGEGSGYTF
TRBJ2-2	TRBV7-2	CASSLPAGAANTGELFF
TRBJ1-6	TRBV7-2	CASSPITGTGSRSPLHF
TRBJ2-3	TRBV5-1	CASSRDRGDTQYF
TRBJ2-3	TRBV3-1/TRBV3-2	CASSQVGAGGTSGTDTQYF
TRBJ1-3	TRBV9	CASSGPGGNTIYF
TRBJ2-5	TRBV7-9	CASSRGQGGTQYF
TRBJ1-2	TRBV19	CASSPGGEPTLNYGYTF